This paragraph covers one T cell receptor (beta chain) sequence. Its antigen is unknown. Trimming removed 5 bases at V and 7 bases at J, with 13 bases between. CDR1 is LNHDA and CDR2 is SQIVND in the germline V gene (reference sequence). The CDR3 consists of 13 residues. The entry originates in a study of T cells in Graves' hyperthyroidism and ophthalmopathy. Notes on the study in general: With a median lead of roughly 6.2 months before onset, the model predicted ophthalmopathy. Within blood appeared most thyroid clonotypes that had expanded above 0.001.

Using RNA transcripts as the source, TCR beta CDR3 regions were amplified. First-round RT-PCR with HTBI primers amplified the TCR CDR3 region. TCRdb reprocessed the multiplex PCR reads via MiXCR and lists one record per CDR3 protein. The table shows 300,000 to 450,000 distinct CDR3 sequences, with more than 11% occurring only once. For the diagnoses, clinical symptoms, serum thyroxine and TRAb, thyroid ultrasound and orbital computed tomography were used. The chain is built from TRBV19 and TRBJ2-3; D not resolved. The receptor was isolated from a woman aged 55-70 years with Graves' hyperthyroidism. Sequencing was done on a sample of blood. CDR3 residues: CASSPSPLHTQYF. As DNA, the CDR3 is TGTGCCAGTAGTCCTAGTCCCCTTCATACGCAGTATTTT.